This TCR beta chain is drawn from a study of CXCR3-negative and CXCR3-positive naive CD8 T cells. Study details: With about 1.5 +/- 0.3 million reads per library, the TRB reads numbered some 150 million in total.

Study observations and caveats: Naive cells used TRBV-TRBJ genes in much the same way whether CXCR3-negative or CXCR3-positive; memory cells did not. Cryopreserved PBMCs had partly decreased CXCR3 expression; fresh PBMCs were used in most assays. Memory CD8+ cells showed much lower diversity, while both naive subsets were comparably high. CXCR3-negative naive cells had less hydrophobic TRB CDR3s than did CXCR3-positive naive cells.

Germline-derived CDR1 and CDR2 are MNHNS and SASEGT. The CDR3 totals 15 residues. Comment on this clonotype: Its antigen is unknown.

The TRB libraries of cDNA were built by UMI-labeled 5' RACE. One entry per CDR3 protein, without DNA, is what TCRdb gives after re-calling the 5' RACE reads. The sample totals tens of thousands of distinct CDR3 sequences. This receptor was obtained from a human donor in good health. Some clones in this sample may be carry-over from other donors' samples. The chain recombines TRBV6-1 with TRBJ1-5; the TCRdb call, TRBD1, lacks DNA for checking. Sequences were obtained from naive CXCR3+ CD8+ T cells from blood. Subset here: CD45RO-CCR7+CD27+CD95- naive CD8+ T cells expressing CXCR3 (TNR3+). The CDR3 is CASSESGDSNQPQHF.